These T cell receptor beta chains were read from a single sample in a study of molecular identifiers for immune sequencing clone quantification. TCRdb reanalysed the PCR reads using MiXCR and keeps one entry per CDR3 protein. Of some 590,000 distinct CDR3 sequences in the sample, roughly 23% were seen once. The specimen was naive CD8+ T cells from blood, with Jurkat cell RNA spiked in. These receptors originate from a human donor in good health. Some libraries in this study had Jurkat cell RNA spiked in. CDR3s leave out the opening cysteine and the closing phenylalanine or tryptophan. Each record gives: CDR3 length, V gene, J gene, CDR3 protein.

length: 13
V: TRBV6-6
J: TRBJ2-7
CDR3: ASRSGTQGSYEQY

length: 13
V: TRBV5-1
J: TRBJ2-7
CDR3: ASSLVSGQPYEQY

length: 12
V: TRBV5-1
J: TRBJ2-7
CDR3: ASSLGQGPTEQY

length: 12
V: TRBV5-6
J: TRBJ2-1
CDR3: ASTEGQGNNEQF

length: 14
V: TRBV9
J: TRBJ2-3
CDR3: ASSVALAESTDTQY

length: 12
V: TRBV15
J: TRBJ1-5
CDR3: ATRTGASNQPQH

length: 11
V: TRBV5-6
J: TRBJ2-1
CDR3: ASSLVGGYDEF

length: 20
V: TRBV2
J: TRBJ2-6
CDR3: AINRRGNRGLPSYSGANVLT

length: 13
V: TRBV7-2
J: TRBJ2-3
CDR3: ASSFRDFNTDTQY

length: 12
V: TRBV10-3
J: TRBJ2-3
CDR3: AISPQGPTDTQY

length: 16
V: TRBV4-2
J: TRBJ2-1
CDR3: ASSQDLSVLARYNEQF

length: 13
V: TRBV3-1
J: TRBJ2-5
CDR3: ASSQEYGKLGTQY

length: 14
V: TRBV9
J: TRBJ2-7
CDR3: ASSVTSGAGYYEQY

length: 11
V: TRBV7-7
J: TRBJ2-7
CDR3: ASSLSEAYEQY

length: 14
V: TRBV4-3
J: TRBJ2-2
CDR3: ASSQASLGLAGELF

length: 13
V: TRBV4-1
J: TRBJ2-7
CDR3: ASSQEARGGSAQY

length: 12
V: TRBV27
J: TRBJ1-4
CDR3: ASSFSSDNEKLF

length: 11
V: TRBV20-1
J: TRBJ1-2
CDR3: SATPGGGVGYT

length: 15
V: TRBV2
J: TRBJ2-1
CDR3: ASSRRGETRGYNEQF

length: 11
V: TRBV7-9
J: TRBJ2-7
CDR3: ASSSAGTYEQY

length: 13
V: TRBV23-1
J: TRBJ1-3
CDR3: ASTLDRDPGNTIY

length: 10
V: TRBV13
J: TRBJ1-4
CDR3: ASSYNGEKLF

length: 13
V: TRBV12-3/TRBV12-4
J: TRBJ2-3
CDR3: ASSAPGTQPDTQY

length: 14
V: TRBV5-1
J: TRBJ2-7
CDR3: ASSWGGDRAIYEQY

length: 12
V: TRBV13
J: TRBJ2-3
CDR3: ASSPGTSGDTQY

length: 12
V: TRBV30
J: TRBJ1-4
CDR3: AWTFGQGYEKLF

length: 13
V: TRBV6-1
J: TRBJ2-7
CDR3: ASSESYTYSYEQY

length: 13
V: TRBV24-1
J: TRBJ2-7
CDR3: ATSDGLAGGGEQY

length: 15
V: TRBV29-1
J: TRBJ2-7
CDR3: SVVSGGGLAGGYEQY

length: 12
V: TRBV6-5
J: TRBJ2-5
CDR3: ASSPTAGQETQY

length: 13
V: TRBV29-1
J: TRBJ2-7
CDR3: SVESEETGSYEQY

length: 13
V: TRBV28
J: TRBJ2-2
CDR3: ASSLYSGNTGELF

length: 15
V: TRBV19
J: TRBJ1-5
CDR3: ASSIEEGVMGNQPQH

length: 12
V: TRBV10-2
J: TRBJ1-2
CDR3: ASGDGTRVRGYT

length: 15
V: TRBV3-1
J: TRBJ2-1
CDR3: ACSQDYGRSSTLEQF

length: 14
V: TRBV29-1
J: TRBJ2-2
CDR3: SVGSLAGDNTGELF

length: 13
V: TRBV10-3
J: TRBJ2-3
CDR3: AISEGQGIADAQY

length: 11
V: TRBV7-9
J: TRBJ1-5
CDR3: ASRPAADQPQH

length: 11
V: TRBV6-6
J: TRBJ1-5
CDR3: ASNFGLNQPQH

length: 12
V: TRBV13
J: TRBJ2-3
CDR3: ASSPQQNTDTQY

length: 15
V: TRBV25-1
J: TRBJ2-5
CDR3: ASSDLPGTDSEETQY

length: 15
V: TRBV6-2/TRBV6-3
J: TRBJ1-2
CDR3: ASEGDSGLARHYGYP

length: 13
V: TRBV6-5
J: TRBJ1-2
CDR3: ASSYSGGVDYGYT

length: 10
V: TRBV7-2
J: TRBJ1-1
CDR3: ASSLASIGAF